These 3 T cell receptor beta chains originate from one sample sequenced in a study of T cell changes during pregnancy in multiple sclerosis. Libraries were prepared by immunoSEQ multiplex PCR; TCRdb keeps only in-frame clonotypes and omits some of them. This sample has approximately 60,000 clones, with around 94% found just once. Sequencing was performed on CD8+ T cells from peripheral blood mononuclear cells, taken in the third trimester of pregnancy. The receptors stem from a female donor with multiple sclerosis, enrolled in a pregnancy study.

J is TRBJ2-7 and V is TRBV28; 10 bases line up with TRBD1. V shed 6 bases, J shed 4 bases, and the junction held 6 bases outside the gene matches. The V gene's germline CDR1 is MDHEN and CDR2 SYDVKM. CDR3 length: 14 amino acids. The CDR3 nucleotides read TGTGCCAGCAGCCAGCGGGACAGGGGATACGAGCAGTACTTC. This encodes CASSQRDRGYEQYF.

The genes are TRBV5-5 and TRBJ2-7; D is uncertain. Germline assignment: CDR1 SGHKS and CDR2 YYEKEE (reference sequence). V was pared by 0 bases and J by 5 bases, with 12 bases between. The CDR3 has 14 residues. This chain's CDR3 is CASSLAPGSHEQYF. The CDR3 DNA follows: TGTGCCAGCAGCTTGGCCCCGGGTAGCCACGAGCAGTACTTC.

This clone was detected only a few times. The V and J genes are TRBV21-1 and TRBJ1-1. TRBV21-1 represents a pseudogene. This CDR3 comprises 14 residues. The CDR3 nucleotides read TGTGCCAGCAGTCCAAGGAGGGGGAACACTGAAGCTTTCTTT. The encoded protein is CASSPRRGNTEAFF.